This T cell receptor (beta chain) came from a study of CD8 T cells in ankylosing spondylitis. This clonotype showed up just a few times. Its antigen is undetermined. In germline, CDR1 is KGHDR, CDR2 SFDVKD. Trimming pared 4 bases from V and 4 bases from J, leaving 9 bases between. The CDR3 loop spans 14 amino acids. Study-wide points: Researchers report that disease-linked clones proved CD8+ and relatively rare in peripheral blood. Reportedly, significant enrichment of disease-linked clones occurred in matched ankylosing spondylitis synovial fluid.

Quantitative 5'-RACE with molecular barcodes was used to make the TCR beta libraries. TCRdb used MiXCR to reprocess the 5' RACE reads, holding one entry per CDR3 protein. Among a few hundred thousand distinct CDR3 sequences listed, less than 25% were seen once. This sequence originates from a female donor with ankylosing spondylitis or in good health (not recorded which). The chain joins TRBV24-1 to TRBJ2-2; the D gene is possibly TRBD2 (5 bases). The sample taken for sequencing was blood, either unsorted or a sorted T cell fraction (not recorded which). The CDR3 protein is CATSDPGSTGELFF. The DNA for the CDR3 is TGTGCCACCAGTGACCCGGGGAGCACCGGGGAGCTGTTTTTT.